This T cell receptor beta chain was sequenced during a study of OX40 agonist ivuxolimab in advanced cancers. Repertoires were generated with immunoSEQ multiplex PCR, while TCRdb's copy carries only in-frame clones and drops some. The sample holds some 73,000 clones; 75% to 90% are singletons and the top ten take approximately 9.9%. The TCR comes from an adult with an advanced solid tumor such as melanoma, head and neck, liver or kidney cancer. Sample: CD4+ or CD8+ T cells sorted from blood, taken in a trial of the OX40 agonist ivuxolimab.

The CDR3 bases are TGTGCCAGCAGCCCCCGACTAGCGGCTTCCTACGAGCAGTACTTC. This translates into CASSPRLAASYEQYF. The chain has TRBV7-9 and TRBJ2-7, with TRBD2 identical over 9 bases. V was pared by 5 bases and J by 1 base, with 6 bases of the junction left unmatched. Germline V lookup: CDR1 SEHNR, CDR2 FQNEAQ (reference sequence). CDR3 size: 15 residues. The full variable domain, rest sourced from reference TRBV7-9 and TRBJ2-7, is DTGVSQNPRHKITKRGQNVTFRCDPISEHNRLYWYRQTLGQGPEFLTYFQNEAQLEKSRLLSDRFSAERPKGSFSTLEIQRTEQGDSAMYLCASSPRLAASYEQYFGPGTRLTVT.